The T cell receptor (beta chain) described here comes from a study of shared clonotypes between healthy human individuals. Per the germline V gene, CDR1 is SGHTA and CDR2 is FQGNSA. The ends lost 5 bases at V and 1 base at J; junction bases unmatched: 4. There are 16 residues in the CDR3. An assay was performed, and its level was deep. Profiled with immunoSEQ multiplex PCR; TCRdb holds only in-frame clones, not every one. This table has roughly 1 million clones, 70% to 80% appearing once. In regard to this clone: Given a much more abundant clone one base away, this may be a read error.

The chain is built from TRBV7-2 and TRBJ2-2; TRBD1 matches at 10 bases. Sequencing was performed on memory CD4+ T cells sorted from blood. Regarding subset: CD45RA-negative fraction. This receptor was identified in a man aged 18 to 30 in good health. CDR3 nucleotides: TGTGCCAGCAGCCCTCGGACAGGGGGGAACACCGGGGAGCTGTTTTTT. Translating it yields CASSPRTGGNTGELFF.